This TCR beta chain was captured in a study of blood T cell repertoires in COVID-19. The CDR3 spans 15 residues. In germline, CDR1 is ENHRY, CDR2 SYGVKD. Deletions cut 0 bases from V and 4 bases from J, with 13 bases between. Here immunoSEQ multiplex PCR was the method, and the copy in TCRdb shows in-frame clones only, minus some. The sample holds fewer than 450,000 clones, less than 90% seen once. Sample: PBMCs or T cells enriched from blood (not recorded which). This TCR was recovered from a woman in her 30s who had recovered from COVID-19. The chain couples TRBV10-3 to TRBJ2-7; maybe TRBD1 (5 bases). The CDR3 spells CAISESPQGSYEQYF. Written as DNA, the CDR3 is TGTGCCATCAGTGAGTCGCCGCAGGGCTCGTACGAGCAGTACTTC.